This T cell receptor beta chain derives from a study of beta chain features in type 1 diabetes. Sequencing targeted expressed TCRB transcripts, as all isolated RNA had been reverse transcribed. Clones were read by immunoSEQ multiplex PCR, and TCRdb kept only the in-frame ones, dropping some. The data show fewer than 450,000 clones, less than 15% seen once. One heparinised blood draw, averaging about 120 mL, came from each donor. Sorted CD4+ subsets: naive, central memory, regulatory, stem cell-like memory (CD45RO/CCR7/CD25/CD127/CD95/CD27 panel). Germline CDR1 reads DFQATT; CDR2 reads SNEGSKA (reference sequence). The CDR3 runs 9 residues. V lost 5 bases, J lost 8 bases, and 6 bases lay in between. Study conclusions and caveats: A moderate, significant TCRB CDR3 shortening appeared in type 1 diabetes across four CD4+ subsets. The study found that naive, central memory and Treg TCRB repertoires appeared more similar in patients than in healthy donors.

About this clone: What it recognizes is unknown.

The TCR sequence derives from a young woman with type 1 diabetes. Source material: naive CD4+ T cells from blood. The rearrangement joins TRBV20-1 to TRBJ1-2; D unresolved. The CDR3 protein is CSAGAGYTF. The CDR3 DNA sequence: TGCAGTGCTGGAGCGGGCTACACCTTC.